This T cell receptor beta chain appears in the sequencing data of a study of CD8 T cell repertoires and HIV-1 epitope variants. Turning to the study itself: 1M T cells were kept uncultured as a baseline.

Only in-frame clones appear in the TCRdb table, and some are missing; sequencing was by immunoSEQ multiplex PCR. The table lists under 3,500 clones, less than 80% of them singletons. Only one count was recorded for this clone. Its target is not known. CDR3 size: 15 residues. V was clipped by 4 bases and J by 8 bases; unmatched bases: 10. CDR1 LGHNA and CDR2 YNFKEQ come from the germline V gene. Sequenced sample: cultured CD8+ T cells derived from PBMCs. The V gene is TRBV4-2, the J gene TRBJ1-4; 7 bases are shared with TRBD1. This clonotype was sampled from a male donor with HIV. Here the CDR3 reads CASSRPGQEKEKLFF. Written as DNA, the CDR3 is TGTGCCAGCAGCCGACCAGGACAGGAAAAAGAAAAACTGTTTTTT.